Each of the 31 T cell receptor beta chains below was sequenced from the same sample in a study of T-cell memory formation after mild COVID-19. MiXCR, run by TCRdb on the 5' RACE reads, gives a single entry per CDR3 protein. The table records about 350,000 distinct CDR3 sequences, roughly 15% of them present only once. Specimen: PBMCs or a T cell subset sorted from them (not recorded which). These receptors came from a man between 18 and 29 years old who had mild COVID-19 (a few samples of this study predate the infection). Cell type and time point are not known.

Here the CDR3 DNA reads TGTGCCAGCAGTGAAGATATTAACTATGGCTACACCTTC. It encodes CASSEDINYGYTF. This sequence joins TRBV2 and TRBJ1-2; D ambiguous. Germline V CDR1 and CDR2: SNHLY, FYNNEI. The V and J ends lost 1 base and 1 base respectively, with 4 bases between them. The CDR3 runs to 13 residues. Combining the CDR3 with reference TRBV2 and TRBJ1-2 gives the whole variable domain EPEVTQTPSHQVTQMGQEVILRCVPISNHLYFYWYRQILGQKVEFLVSFYNNEISEKSEIFDDQFSVERPDGSNFTLKIRSTKLEDSAMYFCASSEDINYGYTFGSGTRLTVV.

This chain uses TRBV27 with TRBJ2-7; 9 positions match TRBD2. The CDR3 runs to 15 residues. Losses at the gene ends were 4 bases for V and 5 bases for J; bases not matched to a gene: 9. The germline gives CDR1 MNHEY, CDR2 SMNVEV (reference sequence). The CDR3 DNA sequence: TGTGCCAGCAGTTATAAAGCGGGGGGCGCCAACGAGCAGTACTTC. It is translated as CASSYKAGGANEQYF.

This clonotype was observed a handful of times. This chain joins TRBV11-3 and TRBJ2-1, with D tentatively TRBD2 (7 bases). Deletions cut 5 bases from V and 8 bases from J, with 16 bases between. The CDR3 covers 14 residues. Germline CDR1 and CDR2: SGHNT and YENEEA. The CDR3 nucleotides are TGTGCCAGCAGCAAGAGGGGGGGGCCTCATGAGCAGTTCTTC. Translating it yields CASSKRGGPHEQFF.

The rearrangement links TRBV4-2 to TRBJ2-1; 8 nucleotides agree with TRBD2. Germline V gene lookup returns CDR1 LGHNA and CDR2 YNFKEQ. After removal of 1 base from V and 6 bases from J, the junction contained 11 bases not matched to a gene. The CDR3 loop spans 17 amino acids. The CDR3 here is CASSQVQNGGAGNEQFF. In nucleotides, the CDR3 is TGTGCCAGCAGCCAAGTCCAAAACGGGGGGGCGGGCAATGAGCAGTTCTTC.

This clonotype was seen a few times. The V gene is TRBV7-2, the J gene TRBJ1-5; D uncertain. The CDR3 consists of 14 residues. CDR1 is SGHTA, CDR2 FQGNSA, per germline. V lost 2 bases and J 7 bases, leaving 12 bases between the germline ends. This chain's CDR3 is CASSLNGVSQPQHF. CDR3 in DNA: TGTGCCAGCAGCTTAAATGGAGTGTCACAGCCCCAGCATTTT.

This chain uses TRBV7-9 with TRBJ2-1; a possible D gene is TRBD1 (5 bases). CDR3 length equals 12 residues. Trimming took 3 bases from V and 10 from J, leaving 10 bases between them. Germline CDR1 reads SEHNR; CDR2 reads FQNEAQ (reference sequence). This CDR3 reads CASSLLGQEQFF. DNA of the CDR3: TGTGCCAGCAGCTTGTTGGGGCAAGAGCAGTTCTTC.

The V gene is TRBV5-1, the J gene TRBJ2-7, with unresolved D. Looked up from germline, CDR1 is SGHRS and CDR2 is YFSETQ. The CDR3 is made up of 14 amino acids. Trimming took off 1 base at V and 0 bases at J, with 8 bases between the two ends. The CDR3 DNA reads TGCGCCAGCAGCTTGTTTCCGGGCTCCTACGAGCAGTACTTC. Its translation is CASSLFPGSYEQYF.

This chain uses TRBV29-1 with TRBJ2-3; D remains unclear. Germline CDR1 is SQVTM and CDR2 is ANQGSEA. There are 16 residues in the CDR3. The V end was cut by 1 base, the J end by 2 bases, with 16 bases between. This CDR3 is CSVEGASRRPTDTQYF. The CDR3 nucleotides read TGCAGCGTTGAAGGGGCGTCGCGTCGGCCCACAGATACGCAGTATTTT.

This clonotype has a handful of counts. The chain uses TRBV5-1 and TRBJ2-1; 9 nucleotides align to TRBD2. The V gene's germline CDR1 is SGHRS and CDR2 YFSETQ. The CDR3 is 17 amino acids. V dropped 7 bases and J dropped 0; count of bases not matched to a gene: 11. Here the CDR3 reads CASWGGSGRSSYNEQFF. In DNA, the CDR3 is TGCGCCAGCTGGGGGGGGAGCGGGAGGAGCTCCTACAATGAGCAGTTCTTC.

The chain is built from TRBV5-4 and TRBJ2-5; a possible D gene is TRBD2 (5 bases). This CDR3 region has 12 residues. V lost 4 bases and J 7 bases, leaving 11 bases between the germline ends. CDR1 SGHNT and CDR2 YYREEE come from the germline V gene (reference sequence). The CDR3 nucleotides read TGTGCCAGCAGCCCCGGACGGGGGACCCAGTACTTC. Translation gives CASSPGRGTQYF.

This clonotype occurred a few times. The J gene is TRBJ2-7, the V gene TRBV6-6; TRBD2 matches at 13 bases. With 6 bases clipped from V and 6 bases from J, the junction kept 8 bases outside the gene matches. The germline V gene has CDR1 MNHNY and CDR2 SVGAGI (reference sequence). The CDR3 covers 15 residues. The CDR3 DNA reads TGTGCCAGCAGCGGACTAGCGGGGGCCATGGGCGAGCAGTACTTC. It specifies CASSGLAGAMGEQYF.

The genes are TRBV9 and TRBJ2-6, with 10 bases matching TRBD1. CDR3 length equals 17 residues. V lost 3 bases and J lost 2; bases outside the gene matches: 5. Germline values: CDR1 SGDLS, CDR2 YYNGEE. CDR3 bases: TGTGCCAGCAGCGCTCGGGACAGGGGAACTGGGGCCAACGTCCTGACTTTC. This sequence encodes CASSARDRGTGANVLTF. Full variable domain (outside the CDR3, taken from reference TRBV9 and TRBJ2-6): DSGVTQTPKHLITATGQRVTLRCSPRSGDLSVYWYQQSLDQGLQFLIQYYNGEERAKGNILERFSAQQFPDLHSELNLSSLELGDSALYFCASSARDRGTGANVLTFGAGSRLTVL.

The chain has TRBV5-5 and TRBJ1-2; D ambiguous. The CDR3 is 13 amino acids. Trimming pared 0 bases from V and 8 bases from J, leaving 11 bases between. CDR1 SGHKS and CDR2 YYEKEE come from the germline V gene (reference sequence). The CDR3 DNA reads as TGTGCCAGCAGCTTGGCTCTCTCCTGGGGCTACACCTTC. It yields the protein CASSLALSWGYTF.

The chain couples TRBV6-6 to TRBJ2-7; 7 bases fit TRBD1. V shed 5 bases and J 2 bases; nucleotides not matched to a gene: 3. This CDR3 spans 13 amino acids. Germline CDR1 reads MNHNY; CDR2 reads SVGAGI (reference sequence). The CDR3 loop is CASSPTGTYEQYV. The DNA of the CDR3 is TGTGCCAGCAGTCCGACAGGGACCTACGAGCAGTACGTC.

The chain employs TRBV6-5 and TRBJ2-7; possibly TRBD1 for D (5 bases). Trimming removed 10 bases from V and 5 bases from J, with 18 bases in between. The CDR3 contains 13 residues. Germline CDR1 MNHEY, CDR2 SVGAGI. In DNA form, the CDR3 reads TGTGCCACCCTTTTTCCTGGGGCCCACGAGCAGTACTTC. Translated: CATLFPGAHEQYF.

The chain has TRBV27 and TRBJ1-5; no clear D. The CDR3 extends over 13 amino acids. The germline CDR1 and CDR2 sequences are MNHEY and SMNVEV (reference sequence). The V end lost 3 bases, the J end lost 1 base, and 4 bases lay between the germline ends. DNA for the CDR3: TGTGCCAGCAGTTTCAAGAGCAATCAGCCCCAGCATTTT. Translating gives CASSFKSNQPQHF.

The V and J genes are TRBV7-2 and TRBJ2-2, with a possible D match to TRBD1 (5 bases). The CDR3 runs 17 residues. Germline loops: CDR1 SGHTA, CDR2 FQGNSA. V was cut by 0 bases and J by 1 base, with 12 bases left in between. The CDR3 nucleotides read TGTGCCAGCAGCTTAGCCGGACACCCCTTGAACACCGGGGAGCTGTTTTTT. Translated: CASSLAGHPLNTGELFF.

The rearrangement uses TRBV5-1 and TRBJ2-7, with 11 bases matching TRBD1. From germline, CDR1 is SGHRS and CDR2 YFSETQ. The CDR3 is made up of 13 amino acids. Trimming cost V 5 bases and J 7 bases; bases outside gene matches: 5. The chain's CDR3 is CASRWTGGREQYF. The CDR3 bases are TGCGCCAGCAGGTGGACAGGGGGCAGGGAGCAGTACTTC.

The chain joins TRBV4-1 to TRBJ1-1; D gene ambiguous. The CDR3 is 15 amino acids. Germline V gene data show CDR1 as MGHRA and CDR2 as YSYEKL. V was shortened by 0 bases and J by 3 bases, with 11 bases between the two germline ends. The chain's CDR3 is CASSQETGTYTEAFF. In DNA form, the CDR3 reads TGCGCCAGCAGCCAAGAGACGGGCACGTACACTGAAGCTTTCTTT.

This chain connects TRBV7-7 to TRBJ2-7, with 11 bases lining up with TRBD1. The germline CDR1 and CDR2 sequences are SSHAT and FNYEAQ (reference sequence). CDR3 length: 14 residues. V gave up 1 base and J gave up 6 bases; unmatched junction bases: 2. Here the CDR3 reads CASSLGGQGGEQYF. CDR3 nucleotide sequence: TGTGCCAGCAGCTTAGGGGGACAGGGGGGCGAGCAGTACTTC.

V and J are TRBV4-1 and TRBJ1-6; D gene unclear. CDR1 is MGHRA, CDR2 YSYEKL, per germline. CDR3 length: 13 amino acids. Trimming stripped 1 base from V and 7 bases from J, with 5 bases between. The CDR3 sequence is CASSQVVNSPLHF. The CDR3 DNA reads TGCGCCAGCAGCCAAGTAGTGAATTCACCCCTCCACTTT.

This chain connects TRBV10-1 to TRBJ2-3; tentative D call: TRBD2 (5 bases). The CDR3 totals 12 residues. The V end was cut by 4 bases, the J end by 6 bases, with 8 bases between. The germline gives CDR1 WNHNN, CDR2 SYGVQD (reference sequence). The CDR3 loop reads CASSARGDTQYF. CDR3 sequence (DNA): TGCGCCAGCAGTGCTCGAGGGGATACGCAGTATTTT.

The chain has TRBV11-1 and TRBJ2-5; 8 bases align to TRBD2. The germline gives CDR1 SGHAT, CDR2 FQDESV (reference sequence). The length of the CDR3 is 12 residues. V gave up 8 bases and J gave up 5 bases; unmatched junction bases: 4. CDR3 in DNA: TGTGCCAGCCGCAGACTAGCGGAGACCCAGTACTTC. This gives the protein CASRRLAETQYF.

This chain links TRBV4-1 with TRBJ2-7, with D possibly being TRBD1 (6 bases). CDR1 MGHRA and CDR2 YSYEKL come from the germline V gene. Trimming removed 5 bases at V and 7 bases at J, with 18 bases between. CDR3 size: 14 residues. CDR3 sequence (DNA): TGCGCCAGCAGCGCTACGCAGGGGCTAGGGGAGCAGTACTTC. Translation: CASSATQGLGEQYF.

This clonotype was observed a handful of times. The rearrangement uses TRBV4-3 and TRBJ2-4, with D perhaps TRBD1 or TRBD2 (5 bases each). Trimming took off 0 bases at V and 6 bases at J, with 18 bases between the two ends. Looked up from germline, CDR1 is LGHNA and CDR2 is YSLEER. The CDR3 runs to 17 residues. The CDR3 DNA reads TGCGCCAGCAGCCAAGAGGGACGGGCTGGACCGGTAAACATTCAGTACTTC. This encodes CASSQEGRAGPVNIQYF.

This clonotype was counted a few times. The genes are TRBV4-1 and TRBJ2-3; 9 bases line up with TRBD1. Germline loops: CDR1 MGHRA, CDR2 YSYEKL. The V and J ends lost 5 bases and 0 bases, in that order; junction bases with no gene match: 6. The CDR3 has 16 amino acids. This chain's CDR3 is CASSKTGGTSTDTQYF. CDR3 in DNA: TGCGCCAGCAGCAAAACAGGGGGCACAAGCACAGATACGCAGTATTTT.

This clonotype came up a few times. This chain joins TRBV7-9 and TRBJ2-3, with 8 bases aligning to TRBD2. This CDR3 region has 14 residues. Trimming removed 5 bases from V and 6 bases from J; junction bases left unmatched: 7. Germline-derived CDR1 and CDR2 are SEHNR and FQNEAQ (reference sequence). The CDR3 sequence is CASSHSTGGDTQYF. Written as DNA, the CDR3 is TGTGCCAGCAGCCACTCCACGGGGGGGGATACGCAGTATTTT.

The CDR3 nucleotides read TGTGCCAGCAGCTTCTGGACAGAAGATACGCAGTATTTT. Encoded protein: CASSFWTEDTQYF. V usage is TRBV7-6 and J usage is TRBJ2-3; D is perhaps TRBD1 (6 bases). CDR1 and CDR2 from the germline V gene are SGHVS and FNYEAQ. V was pared by 3 bases and J by 5 bases, with 9 bases between. The CDR3 runs to 13 residues.

This clonotype was detected ten times or more. The rearrangement uses TRBV20-1 and TRBJ2-5; D call uncertain. CDR3 size: 11 residues. Trimming left V 2 bases short and J 0 bases short, with 1 base between. The germline CDR1 and CDR2 sequences are DFQATT and SNEGSKA (reference sequence). The CDR3 DNA is TGCAGTGCTAGAAACCAAGAGACCCAGTACTTC. It yields the protein CSARNQETQYF.

This clonotype was observed a handful of times. This chain uses TRBV4-1 with TRBJ2-7; a possible D gene is TRBD2 (6 bases). Trimming took off 4 bases at V and 4 bases at J, with 14 bases between the two ends. Germline-derived CDR1 and CDR2 are MGHRA and YSYEKL. The CDR3 has 14 residues. The CDR3 DNA is TGCGCCAGCAGCCTCGGCCCCGGGGGTTACGAGCAGTACGTC. As protein: CASSLGPGGYEQYV.

The chain is built from TRBV10-3 and TRBJ2-3; 10 positions match TRBD2. In germline, CDR1 is ENHRY, CDR2 SYGVKD. The CDR3 runs 17 residues. After removal of 10 bases from V and 3 bases from J, the junction contained 16 bases not matched to a gene. The CDR3 region is CATTGLSGGWQTDTQYF. CDR3 sequence (DNA): TGTGCCACCACTGGCCTTAGCGGGGGGTGGCAGACAGATACGCAGTATTTT.